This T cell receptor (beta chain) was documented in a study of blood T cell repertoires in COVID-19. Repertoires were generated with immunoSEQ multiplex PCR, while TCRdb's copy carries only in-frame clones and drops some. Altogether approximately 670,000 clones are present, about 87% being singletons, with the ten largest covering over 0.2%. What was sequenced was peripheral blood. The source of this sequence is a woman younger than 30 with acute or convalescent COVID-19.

CDR3 sequence reads: CASSIGGLGNTIYF. In DNA form, the CDR3 reads TGTGCCAGTAGTATTGGGGGCCTTGGAAACACCATATATTTT. The V gene is TRBV19, the J gene TRBJ1-3, with D possibly being TRBD1 (6 bases). The CDR3 covers 14 residues. V gave up 3 bases and J gave up 3 bases, with 9 bases separating them. From germline, CDR1 is LNHDA and CDR2 SQIVND (reference sequence).